This T cell receptor (beta chain) was profiled in a study of identical twins. This CDR3 is 16 amino acids long. V trimming: 5 bases; J trimming: 3 bases; junction bases outside the gene matches: 8. TCRdb re-analysed the 5' RACE reads in MiXCR, keeping a single row per CDR3 protein. Found here are under 1 million distinct CDR3 sequences, roughly an eighth of them singletons; the top ten hold 1.5% to 2%. The table lists this clonotype with a few counts. These data are also associated with another study on yellow fever vaccine responses in identical twins.

Sequences were obtained from PBMCs. The origin of this receptor is a woman aged 18-30 years in good health. This sequence joins TRBV12-3 or TRBV12-4 and TRBJ2-1; TRBD1 aligns across 9 bases. The CDR3 loop reads CASSPPGTGSYNEQFF. Written as DNA, the CDR3 is TGTGCCAGCAGTCCACCCGGGACAGGGAGCTACAATGAGCAGTTCTTC.